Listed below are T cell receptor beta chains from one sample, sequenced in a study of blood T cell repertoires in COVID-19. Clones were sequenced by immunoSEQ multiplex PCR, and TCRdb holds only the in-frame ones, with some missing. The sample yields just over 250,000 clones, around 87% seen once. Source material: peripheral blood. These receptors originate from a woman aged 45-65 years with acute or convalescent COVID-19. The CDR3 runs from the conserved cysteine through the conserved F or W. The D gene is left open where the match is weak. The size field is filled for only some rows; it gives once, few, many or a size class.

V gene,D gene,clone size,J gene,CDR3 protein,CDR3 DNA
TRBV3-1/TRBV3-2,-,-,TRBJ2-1,CASSQVVRDNEQFF,TGTGCCAGCAGCCAAGTGGTGCGTGACAATGAGCAGTTCTTC
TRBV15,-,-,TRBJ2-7,CATSRGVAGTYEQYF,TGTGCCACCAGCAGAGGTGTCGCAGGAACGTACGAGCAGTACTTC
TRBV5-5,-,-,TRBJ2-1,CASSFPAADNEQFF,TGTGCCAGCAGCTTCCCCGCGGCCGACAATGAGCAGTTCTTC
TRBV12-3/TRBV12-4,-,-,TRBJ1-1,CASSILTGEAFF,TGTGCCAGCAGTATATTGACAGGAGAAGCTTTCTTT
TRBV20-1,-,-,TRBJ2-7,CSAYSYEQYF,TGCAGTGCCTACAGCTACGAGCAGTACTTC
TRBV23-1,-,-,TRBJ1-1,CASSHRTAGPISAFF,TGCGCCAGCAGTCACAGGACAGCCGGGCCCATTTCGGCTTTCTTT
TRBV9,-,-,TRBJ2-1,CASSVTVTRNEQFF,TGTGCCAGCAGCGTAACCGTAACTAGAAATGAGCAGTTCTTC
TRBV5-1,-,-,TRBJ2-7,CASSSRDSSYEQYF,TGCGCCAGCAGCTCGCGGGACAGCTCCTACGAGCAGTACTTC
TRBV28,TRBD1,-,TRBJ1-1,CASSLNRGQTEAFF,TGTGCCAGCAGTTTAAACAGGGGGCAAACTGAAGCTTTCTTT
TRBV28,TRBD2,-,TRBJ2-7,CASSQTSGLTYEQYF,TGTGCCAGCAGCCAGACTAGCGGATTAACCTACGAGCAGTACTTC
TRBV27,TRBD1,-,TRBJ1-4,CASSWQGANEKLFF,TGTGCCAGCAGTTGGCAGGGGGCTAATGAAAAACTGTTTTTT
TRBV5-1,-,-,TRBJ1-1,CASVPPTGLGTEAFF,TGCGCCAGCGTCCCCCCCACGGGACTTGGCACTGAAGCTTTCTTT
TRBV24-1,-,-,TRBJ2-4,CATSDPGPKNIQYF,TGTGCCACCAGTGATCCGGGTCCCAAAAACATTCAGTACTTC
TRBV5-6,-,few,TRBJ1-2,CASSLYQGYGYTF,TGTGCCAGCAGCTTGTACCAGGGCTATGGCTACACCTTC
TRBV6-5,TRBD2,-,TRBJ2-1,CASSYSILAGNNEQFF,TGTGCCAGCAGTTACTCGATCCTAGCGGGTAACAATGAGCAGTTCTTC